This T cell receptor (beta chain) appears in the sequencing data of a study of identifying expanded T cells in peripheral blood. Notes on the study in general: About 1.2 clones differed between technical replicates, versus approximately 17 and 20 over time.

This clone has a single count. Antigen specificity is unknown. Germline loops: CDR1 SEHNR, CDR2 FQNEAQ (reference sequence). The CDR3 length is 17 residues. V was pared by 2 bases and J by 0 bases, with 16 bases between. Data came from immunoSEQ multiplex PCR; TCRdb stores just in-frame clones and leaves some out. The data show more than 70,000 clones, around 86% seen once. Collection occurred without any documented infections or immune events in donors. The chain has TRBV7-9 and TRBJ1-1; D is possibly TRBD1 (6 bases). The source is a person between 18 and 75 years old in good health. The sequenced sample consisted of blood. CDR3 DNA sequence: TGTGCCAGCAGCTTATCGGGAGGGGGTTACATGAACACTGAAGCTTTCTTT. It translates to CASSLSGGGYMNTEAFF.